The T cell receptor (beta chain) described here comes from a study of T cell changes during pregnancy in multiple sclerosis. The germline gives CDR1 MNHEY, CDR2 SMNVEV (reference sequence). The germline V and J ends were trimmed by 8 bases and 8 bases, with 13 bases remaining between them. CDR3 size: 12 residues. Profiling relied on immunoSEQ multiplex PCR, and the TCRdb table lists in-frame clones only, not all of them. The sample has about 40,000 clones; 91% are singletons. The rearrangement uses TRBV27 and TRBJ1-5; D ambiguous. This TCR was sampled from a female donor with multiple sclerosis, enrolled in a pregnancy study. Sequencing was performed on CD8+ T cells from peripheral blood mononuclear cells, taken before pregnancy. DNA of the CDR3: TGTGCCAGCGGCCGAGGGATAGAGCCCCAGCATTTT. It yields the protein CASGRGIEPQHF.